This TCR beta chain was sequenced during a study of blood T cell repertoires in COVID-19. Whole-study context: Acute and convalescent COVID-19 samples came from the United States, Italy and Spain. T cells, B-cell-depleted T cells, or PBMCs provided the cDNA or gDNA that served as material.

Per the original methods: For nucleated cells, counts were estimated from reference gene primer amplification. TCRdb's table, derived via immunoSEQ multiplex PCR, lists solely in-frame clones and lacks some. The DNA was the basis for D and trimming; V, J and clone size are from that table. There are over 200,000 clones in the sample; approximately 82% occur only once, and approximately 7.4% lies in the top ten. This clone came up once. The sequenced material came from peripheral blood. This TCR came from a woman aged 50 to 60 with acute or convalescent COVID-19.

The CDR3: CASDSGGVNTEAFF. The CDR3 region has the DNA TGTGCCAGCGATTCGGGGGGCGTGAACACTGAAGCTTTCTTT. J is TRBJ1-1 and V is TRBV6-5; a possible D gene is TRBD1 (6 bases). The length of the CDR3 is 14 residues. The germline V and J ends were trimmed by 8 bases and 0 bases, with 13 bases remaining between them. CDR1 and CDR2 from the germline V gene are MNHEY and SVGAGI.